This T cell receptor beta chain was recovered during a study of blood T cell repertoires in COVID-19. The method was immunoSEQ multiplex PCR; TCRdb's version includes in-frame clones alone and lacks a portion of them. The profile shows hundreds of thousands of clones, around nine tenths of them singletons. This clone was seen just once. Germline V gene lookup returns CDR1 SGHRS and CDR2 YFSETQ. Trimming removed 1 base from V and 0 bases from J, with 8 bases in between. The CDR3 runs to 16 residues. The receptor was derived from a man between 60 and 75 years old with COVID-19, enrolled during active disease. What was sequenced was peripheral blood. This chain joins TRBV5-1 and TRBJ2-6; D is undetermined. The chain's CDR3 is CASSLLADSGANVLTF. As DNA, the CDR3 is TGCGCCAGCAGCTTGTTGGCAGACTCTGGGGCCAACGTCCTGACTTTC.